These 32 T cell receptor beta chains came from one sample sequenced in a study of blood T cell repertoires in COVID-19. The table came from immunoSEQ multiplex PCR; TCRdb's copy has only in-frame clones and leaves some out. The sample yields 150,000 to 200,000 clones, about 88% seen once. Source material: peripheral blood. These receptors were collected from a woman of 80 years or more in a cohort sampled during active or convalescent COVID-19.

The chain has TRBV5-1 and TRBJ2-5, with TRBD2 matching 10 bases. The CDR3 sequence is 15 residues long. Germline loops: CDR1 SGHRS, CDR2 YFSETQ. V dropped 7 bases and J dropped 5; count of bases not matched to a gene: 11. The CDR3 spells CASGTIAGGRETQYF. The DNA for the CDR3 is TGCGCCAGCGGAACAATAGCGGGGGGCCGTGAGACCCAGTACTTC.

The chain has TRBV6-1 and TRBJ1-5, with D possibly matching TRBD1 (5 bases). The V gene lost 1 base and the J gene lost 6 bases, with 10 bases spanning the gap. Germline loops: CDR1 MNHNS, CDR2 SASEGT. The CDR3 is 14 residues long. CDR3 sequence (DNA): TGTGCCAGCAGTGAAGGATCAACAGGTCAGCCCCAGCATTTT. Protein: CASSEGSTGQPQHF.

V is TRBV9 and J is TRBJ2-1; TRBD2 matches 11 bases. V trimming: 0 bases; J trimming: 4 bases; junction bases outside the gene matches: 3. The length of the CDR3 is 16 residues. CDR1 SGDLS and CDR2 YYNGEE come from the germline V gene. The CDR3 region is CASSVETSGSYNEQFF. CDR3 DNA: TGTGCCAGCAGCGTAGAAACTAGCGGGAGTTACAATGAGCAGTTCTTC.

The V call is TRBV5-1, the J call TRBJ2-2, with D perhaps matching TRBD1 (6 bases). The ends were cut back, 8 bases at V and 2 bases at J, with 10 bases in the middle. The CDR3 runs to 13 residues. From germline, CDR1 is SGHRS and CDR2 YFSETQ. CDR3 in DNA: TGCGCCAGTTTCAGGGGTAACACCGGGGAGCTGTTTTTT. Translating it yields CASFRGNTGELFF.

The rearrangement links TRBV10-3 to TRBJ2-5; D is unclear. Germline lookup yields CDR1 ENHRY and CDR2 SYGVKD. V lost 4 bases to trimming and J lost 1 base, with 7 bases between them. The CDR3 extends over 13 amino acids. The chain's CDR3 is CAISGRVQETQYF. CDR3 DNA sequence: TGTGCCATCAGTGGTAGAGTCCAAGAGACCCAGTACTTC.

The chain recombines TRBV9 with TRBJ1-2; D gene unclear. This CDR3 region has 14 residues. From germline, CDR1 is SGDLS and CDR2 YYNGEE. The V and J ends lost 0 bases and 4 bases respectively, with 10 bases between them. In DNA form, the CDR3 reads TGTGCCAGCAGCGTAGGTGGCCCGTCCTATGGCTACACCTTC. Translating gives CASSVGGPSYGYTF.

This clone turned up a few times. The V and J genes are TRBV2 and TRBJ1-1; TRBD1 is a possible D gene (5 bases). The germline V gene encodes CDR1 SNHLY and CDR2 FYNNEI. The CDR3 sequence is 15 residues long. Deletions cut 5 bases from V and 1 base from J, with 14 bases between. The CDR3 reads CASSSRTPPNTEAFF. CDR3 nucleotides: TGTGCCAGCAGTTCACGGACACCTCCGAACACTGAAGCTTTCTTT.

The chain is built from TRBV7-2 and TRBJ2-2, with D perhaps TRBD2 (6 bases). CDR1 is SGHTA, CDR2 FQGNSA, per germline. Between the trimmed V and J ends, which lost 5 bases and 4 bases, there was a span of 17 bases. The CDR3 has 16 amino acids. DNA for the CDR3: TGTGCCAGCAGCCCAGAGACCGGGAGACGCACCGGGGAGCTGTTTTTT. Translating it yields CASSPETGRRTGELFF.

This clone was detected a few times. The CDR3 here is CASSLDRGYEQYF. The CDR3 bases are TGTGCCAGCAGTTTAGACAGGGGCTACGAGCAGTACTTC. The chain combines TRBV27 with TRBJ2-7, with TRBD1 identical over 8 bases. V lost 2 bases and J lost 3; bases outside the gene matches: 0. This CDR3 has 13 amino acids. Germline V gene data show CDR1 as MNHEY and CDR2 as SMNVEV (reference sequence).

This chain uses TRBV30 with TRBJ1-2, with D tentatively TRBD1 (5 bases). The CDR3 contains 16 residues. The V end lost 2 bases, the J end lost 2 bases, and 18 bases lay between the germline ends. CDR1 and CDR2 (germline): GTSNPN, SVGIG (reference sequence). The DNA of the CDR3 is TGTGCCTGGAGTATGGAGCAGGGTGTTTGGAACTATGGCTACACCTTC. Translating gives CAWSMEQGVWNYGYTF.

Concerning this clone: In the same sample, other DNA sequences code for this CDR3. The CDR3 DNA follows: TGTGCCAGCTCACCAGGACAGGGGGAGACCCAGTACTTC. Translating it yields CASSPGQGETQYF. The chain uses TRBV18 and TRBJ2-5, with 9 bases aligning to TRBD1. The CDR3 spans 13 residues. V gave up 2 bases and J gave up 5 bases; unmatched junction bases: 0. CDR1 is KGHSH, CDR2 LQKENI, per germline. The full variable domain, its missing parts supplied by reference TRBV18 and TRBJ2-5, is NAGVMQNPRHLVRRRGQEARLRCSPMKGHSHVYWYRQLPEEGLKFMVYLQKENIIDESGMPKERFSAEFPKEGPSILRIQQVVRGDSAAYFCASSPGQGETQYFGPGTRLLVL.

The V gene is TRBV18, the J gene TRBJ1-3, with TRBD1 as a possible D gene (5 bases). The CDR3 consists of 16 residues. Between the trimmed V and J ends, which lost 2 bases and 4 bases, there was a span of 15 bases. Germline CDR1 and CDR2: KGHSH and LQKENI. The CDR3 protein is CASSPSLTQGGNTIYF. CDR3 nucleotides: TGTGCCAGCTCACCATCCCTGACCCAGGGAGGAAACACCATATATTTT.

The chain couples TRBV6-6 to TRBJ2-7; 9 nucleotides match TRBD1. The CDR3 consists of 15 residues. Trimming at V came to 7 bases and at J to 3 bases, leaving 10 bases not matched to a gene. Germline V lookup: CDR1 MNHNY, CDR2 SVGAGI (reference sequence). CDR3 in DNA: TGTGCCAGCACCCCTCGACAGGGGGGGATCTACGAGCAGTACTTC. Translating it yields CASTPRQGGIYEQYF.

J is TRBJ2-3 and V is TRBV11-2; TRBD2 aligns across 14 bases. CDR3 length equals 16 residues. Germline V gene lookup returns CDR1 SGHAT and CDR2 FQNNGV. With V trimmed by 5 bases and J by 6 bases, 7 bases remained unmatched. The CDR3 region has the DNA TGTGCCAGCAGCCTGACTAGCGGGGGGGCCTGGGATACGCAGTATTTT. This gives the protein CASSLTSGGAWDTQYF.

This clone was observed a single time. V is TRBV18 and J is TRBJ1-1; D is perhaps TRBD1 (5 bases). The germline V and J ends were trimmed by 1 base and 11 bases, with 11 bases remaining between them. Germline lookup yields CDR1 KGHSH and CDR2 LQKENI. The length of the CDR3 is 12 residues. Here the CDR3 reads CASSPRGREAFF. The CDR3 bases are TGTGCCAGCTCACCACGGGGGAGGGAGGCTTTCTTT.

This chain links TRBV6-2 or TRBV6-3 with TRBJ2-5; TRBD2 matches 10 bases. The trim removed 0 bases at V and 3 bases at J, leaving 10 bases unmatched. Looked up from germline, CDR1 is MNHEY and CDR2 is SVGEGT. The CDR3 sequence is 18 residues long. In nucleotides, the CDR3 is TGTGCCAGCAGTTACTCCTTCCAGCGGGAGGGCCTGGAAGAGACCCAGTACTTC. It encodes CASSYSFQREGLEETQYF.

J is TRBJ2-1 and V is TRBV5-1; 10 bases line up with TRBD1. Germline lookup yields CDR1 SGHRS and CDR2 YFSETQ. This CDR3 comprises 16 residues. With 3 bases clipped from V and 8 bases from J, the junction kept 11 bases outside the gene matches. The CDR3 region has the DNA TGCGCCAGCAGCTCAACCGGGACAGGGGCTTGGGATGAGCAGTTCTTC. It codes for CASSSTGTGAWDEQFF. The full variable domain, with the rest looked up from reference TRBV5-1 and TRBJ2-1, is KAGVTQTPRYLIKTRGQQVTLSCSPISGHRSVSWYQQTPGQGLQFLFEYFSETQRNKGNFPGRFSGRQFSNSRSEMNVSTLELGDSALYLCASSSTGTGAWDEQFFGPGTRLTVL.

This chain joins TRBV14 and TRBJ1-3, with unresolved D. In germline, CDR1 is SGHDN, CDR2 FVKESK. V was pared by 3 bases and J by 0 bases, with 12 bases between. The CDR3 sequence is 16 residues long. CDR3 amino acids: CASSQFTAVSGNTIYF. The CDR3 DNA is TGTGCCAGCAGCCAGTTCACAGCTGTCTCTGGAAACACCATATATTTT. Drawing the rest from reference TRBV14 and TRBJ1-3, the complete variable domain is EAGVTQFPSHSVIEKGQTVTLRCDPISGHDNLYWYRRVMGKEIKFLLHFVKESKQDESGMPNNRFLAERTGGTYSTLKVQPAELEDSGVYFCASSQFTAVSGNTIYFGEGSWLTVV.

The CDR3 DNA reads as TGTGCCAGCAGTTACGGGGGTGGGGGCGACGAGCAGTACTTC. Amino acids: CASSYGGGGDEQYF. The chain carries TRBV6-5 and TRBJ2-7; possibly TRBD1 for D (6 bases). Germline V gene lookup returns CDR1 MNHEY and CDR2 SVGAGI. The CDR3 sequence is 14 residues long. V was clipped by 2 bases and J by 5 bases, with 13 bases between them.

The rearrangement uses TRBV18 and TRBJ2-2, with TRBD2 matching 8 bases. The germline CDR1 and CDR2 sequences are KGHSH and LQKENI. This CDR3 has 14 residues. V trimming: 6 bases; J trimming: 5 bases; junction bases outside the gene matches: 5. Written as DNA, the CDR3 is TGTGCCAGCTCTTCAGTAGCGGGGACCGGGGAGCTGTTTTTT. It encodes CASSSVAGTGELFF.

The rearrangement joins TRBV5-5 to TRBJ1-6; TRBD1 might be the D (6 bases). There are 14 residues in the CDR3. V shed 5 bases and J shed 7 bases, with 13 bases lying between them. The germline V gene encodes CDR1 SGHKS and CDR2 YYEKEE (reference sequence). The DNA of the CDR3 is TGTGCCAGCAGACGAGGGACAACCAATTCACCCCTCCACTTT. Protein product: CASRRGTTNSPLHF.

The rearrangement uses TRBV20-1 and TRBJ2-1; TRBD2 agrees at 9 bases. The CDR3 covers 15 residues. V dropped 3 bases and J dropped 4; count of bases not matched to a gene: 7. The germline V gene encodes CDR1 DFQATT and CDR2 SNEGSKA (reference sequence). This CDR3 reads CSASLAGGVYNEQFF. The CDR3 nucleotides read TGCAGTGCTAGTCTGGCGGGGGGGGTTTACAATGAGCAGTTCTTC.

This chain joins TRBV19 and TRBJ1-3; D unclear. Trimming took 4 bases from V and 0 from J, leaving 7 bases between them. The CDR3 consists of 14 residues. Germline CDR1 reads LNHDA; CDR2 reads SQIVND (reference sequence). Here the CDR3 reads CASSKKSSGNTIYF. CDR3 nucleotides: TGTGCCAGTAGTAAAAAGAGCTCTGGAAACACCATATATTTT.

The sample holds a few counts of this clone. V usage is TRBV19 and J usage is TRBJ1-3; 7 positions match TRBD1. In germline, CDR1 is LNHDA, CDR2 SQIVND (reference sequence). The junction had 0 bases not matched to a gene; V was cut back by 3 bases and J by 4 bases. The CDR3 loop spans 13 amino acids. In nucleotides, the CDR3 is TGTGCCAGTAGTATGGACAGGGGAAACACCATATATTTT. It yields the protein CASSMDRGNTIYF. The variable domain in full, with the rest retrieved from reference TRBV19 and TRBJ1-3, is DGGITQSPKYLFRKEGQNVTLSCEQNLNHDAMYWYRQDPGQGLRLIYYSQIVNDFQKGDIAEGYSVSREKKESFPLTVTSAQKNPTAFYLCASSMDRGNTIYFGEGSWLTVV.

This sequence joins TRBV18 and TRBJ2-5; tentatively, D is TRBD1 (5 bases). V lost 2 bases, J lost 5 bases, and 15 bases lay in between. CDR1 and CDR2 from the germline V gene are KGHSH and LQKENI. The CDR3 has 15 amino acids. The CDR3 DNA is TGTGCCAGCTCACCAAACACCAGGGAAGGGGAGACCCAGTACTTC. Residues: CASSPNTREGETQYF.

V gene TRBV28 combines with J gene TRBJ2-3; 8 nucleotides agree with TRBD2. The CDR3 is made up of 22 amino acids. Germline CDR1 is MDHEN and CDR2 is SYDVKM. Germline trimming cut 4 bases from V and 0 bases from J; bases unmatched to any gene: 24. The CDR3 loop reads CASSSPRSGRGAPPTSTDTQYF. The CDR3 bases are TGTGCCAGCAGTTCCCCCCGGTCTGGGCGGGGGGCCCCCCCCACTAGCACAGATACGCAGTATTTT.

The chain couples TRBV19 to TRBJ2-5; 10 bases fit TRBD1. CDR3 length: 14 amino acids. Germline V gene sequence: CDR1 LNHDA, CDR2 SQIVND (reference sequence). V lost 4 bases, J lost 1 base, and 0 bases stayed unmatched. CDR3 in amino acids: CASSRDRGQETQYF. The DNA of the CDR3 is TGTGCCAGTAGTAGGGACAGGGGCCAAGAGACCCAGTACTTC.

The CDR3, as DNA: TGTGCCAGCAGGGAGACAGGGGGGAATGAAAAACTGTTTTTT. Its translation: CASRETGGNEKLFF. The chain uses TRBV2 and TRBJ1-4, with 9 positions matching TRBD1. This CDR3 comprises 14 residues. The V segment lost 6 bases and the J segment 5 bases; nucleotides outside the gene matches: 4. CDR1 SNHLY and CDR2 FYNNEI come from the germline V gene.

The rearrangement joins TRBV6-2 or TRBV6-3 to TRBJ1-2, with D possibly matching TRBD1 (6 bases). The CDR3 consists of 19 residues. Trimming left V 2 bases short and J 0 bases short, with 22 bases between. Germline V gene data show CDR1 as MNHEY and CDR2 as SVGEGT. The CDR3 sequence: CASSYGMFGRGPANYGYTF. In DNA form, the CDR3 reads TGTGCCAGCAGTTACGGGATGTTTGGCAGGGGCCCAGCTAACTATGGCTACACCTTC.

J is TRBJ2-1 and V is TRBV7-9; TRBD2 matches 14 bases. Germline CDR1 SEHNR, CDR2 FQNEAQ (reference sequence). After removal of 5 bases from V and 8 bases from J, the junction contained 8 bases not matched to a gene. The length of the CDR3 is 16 residues. CDR3 in amino acids: CASSQRLAGGADEQFF. CDR3 bases: TGTGCCAGCAGCCAACGACTAGCGGGAGGGGCCGATGAGCAGTTCTTC.

The chain recombines TRBV20-1 with TRBJ1-4; TRBD1 is a possible D gene (6 bases). This CDR3 region has 13 residues. The ends were cut back, 3 bases at V and 6 bases at J, with 11 bases in the middle. The V gene's germline CDR1 is DFQATT and CDR2 SNEGSKA (reference sequence). The DNA of the CDR3 is TGCAGTGCTAGTGGGGGCGCCGATGAAAAACTGTTTTTT. It codes for CSASGGADEKLFF.

The rearrangement joins TRBV28 to TRBJ1-5; D is unresolved. CDR1 and CDR2 from the germline V gene are MDHEN and SYDVKM. V was shortened by 6 bases and J by 9 bases, with 18 bases between the two germline ends. The CDR3 contains 14 residues. CDR3 DNA: TGTGCCAGCAGCTACCCGGGGTCCCCCCGGCCCCAGCATTTT. As protein: CASSYPGSPRPQHF.